Below, 23 T cell receptor beta chains from the same sample are listed, as sequenced in a study of blood T cell repertoires in COVID-19. Data came from immunoSEQ multiplex PCR; TCRdb stores just in-frame clones and leaves some out. Seen here are about 260,000 clones, about nine tenths observed once, and the top ten hold about 1%. Sequenced input: PBMCs or T cells enriched from blood (not recorded which). The receptors here all came from a man aged 50 to 60 who had been exposed to COVID-19.

The chain couples TRBV14 to TRBJ1-4; TRBD1 aligns across 10 bases. J was trimmed by 6 bases and V by 1 base; bases with no gene match: 2. The CDR3 runs 15 residues. The germline CDR1 and CDR2 sequences are SGHDN and FVKESK. CDR3 in amino acids: CASSQADRGHEKLFF. The CDR3 DNA is TGTGCCAGCAGCCAAGCCGACAGGGGGCATGAAAAACTGTTTTTT. The full variable domain, in which reference TRBV14 and TRBJ1-4 provide the parts outside the CDR3, is EAGVTQFPSHSVIEKGQTVTLRCDPISGHDNLYWYRRVMGKEIKFLLHFVKESKQDESGMPNNRFLAERTGGTYSTLKVQPAELEDSGVYFCASSQADRGHEKLFFGSGTQLSVL.

The chain carries TRBV5-6 and TRBJ2-2, with D maybe TRBD1 (5 bases). CDR3 length equals 16 residues. V lost 6 bases and J lost 7, with 22 bases in between. Germline CDR1 is SGHDT and CDR2 is YYEEEE. The CDR3 coding sequence is TGTGCCAGCACCCAGGGTTTAGTGTCCCGAGTCGGGGAGCTGTTTTTT. Translating gives CASTQGLVSRVGELFF.

The chain recombines TRBV9 with TRBJ1-1; TRBD1 might be the D (6 bases). V lost 1 base and J 5 bases, leaving 18 bases between the germline ends. CDR1 and CDR2 (germline): SGDLS, YYNGEE. The CDR3 covers 16 residues. The CDR3, as DNA: TGTGCCAGCAGCGTACTCGGCTTGGGACAACTAACTGAAGCTTTCTTT. Amino acid sequence: CASSVLGLGQLTEAFF.

The V gene is TRBV9, the J gene TRBJ2-4, with D uncertain. The germline V gene has CDR1 SGDLS and CDR2 YYNGEE. V shed 4 bases and J shed 8 bases, with 7 bases lying between them. The CDR3 covers 11 residues. The CDR3 sequence is CASSSTDIQYF. The CDR3 DNA is TGTGCCAGCAGCAGTACGGACATTCAGTACTTC.

This sequence joins TRBV7-9 and TRBJ2-7; 8 nucleotides align to TRBD1. Unmatched junction bases numbered 16, after V lost 5 bases and J lost 1 base. Germline CDR1 is SEHNR and CDR2 is FQNEAQ (reference sequence). CDR3 length equals 18 residues. CDR3 sequence: CASSPGTGSYEPSYEQYF. In DNA form, the CDR3 reads TGTGCCAGCAGCCCGGGGACAGGCTCATACGAGCCTTCCTACGAGCAGTACTTC.

The chain is built from TRBV19 and TRBJ1-2; 8 nucleotides match TRBD1. V was pared by 5 bases and J by 0 bases, with 5 bases of the junction left unmatched. The germline V gene has CDR1 LNHDA and CDR2 SQIVND (reference sequence). The CDR3 runs to 15 residues. CDR3 protein: CASSGWTGTNYGYTF. As DNA, the CDR3 is TGTGCCAGTAGTGGATGGACAGGGACTAACTATGGCTACACCTTC.

This chain joins TRBV28 and TRBJ1-1, with no clear D. CDR3 length: 15 amino acids. Germline V gene data show CDR1 as MDHEN and CDR2 as SYDVKM. Trimming took 6 bases from V and 4 from J, leaving 18 bases between them. The CDR3 spells CASSTSPHLLTEAFF. CDR3 coding DNA: TGTGCCAGCAGCACTAGTCCGCACTTACTCACTGAAGCTTTCTTT.

The rearrangement links TRBV6-6 to TRBJ2-2; D ambiguous. CDR3 length equals 15 residues. V lost 4 bases and J 3 bases, leaving 12 bases between the germline ends. Germline V gene lookup returns CDR1 MNHNY and CDR2 SVGAGI (reference sequence). In DNA, the CDR3 is TGTGCCAGCAGTTTAGCCCCGGGTTACACCGGGGAGCTGTTTTTT. Translating it yields CASSLAPGYTGELFF.

J is TRBJ2-3 and V is TRBV19; 9 positions match TRBD2. There are 15 residues in the CDR3. Germline V gives CDR1 LNHDA, CDR2 SQIVND (reference sequence). After removal of 5 bases from V and 6 bases from J, the junction contained 9 bases not matched to a gene. The chain's CDR3 is CASSGLAGRSDTQYF. CDR3 sequence (DNA): TGTGCCAGTAGTGGCCTAGCGGGGCGCAGTGATACGCAGTATTTT.

This chain's CDR3 is CASSAKSSYEQYV. The CDR3 DNA follows: TGTGCCAGCAGCGCTAAGAGCTCCTACGAGCAGTACGTC. The chain uses TRBV7-9 and TRBJ2-7; D remains unclear. This CDR3 region has 13 residues. V shed 5 bases and J shed 0 bases, with 8 bases lying between them. Germline V lookup: CDR1 SEHNR, CDR2 FQNEAQ (reference sequence).

CDR3 nucleotide sequence: TGCAGCGTCGGGGAGGGTCAGGGAGAAAAACTGTTTTTT. Its protein is CSVGEGQGEKLFF. The chain has TRBV29-1 and TRBJ1-4; tentative D call: TRBD1 (5 bases). This CDR3 has 13 amino acids. CDR1 is SQVTM and CDR2 is ANQGSEA in the germline V gene. Between the trimmed V and J ends, which lost 6 bases and 8 bases, there was a span of 16 bases.

In its sample, this clone was seen a few times. V and J are TRBV5-1 and TRBJ1-1; unclear D gene. The CDR3 sequence is 14 residues long. Trimming took off 1 base at V and 6 bases at J, with 13 bases between the two ends. Germline V gives CDR1 SGHRS, CDR2 YFSETQ. CDR3 region: CASSLLKEGAEAFF. The CDR3 DNA follows: TGCGCCAGCAGCTTGTTAAAAGAGGGTGCTGAAGCTTTCTTT.

The CDR3 bases are TGTGCCAGCATTCAACAGGGATATCAGCCCCAGCATTTT. Residues: CASIQQGYQPQHF. This chain connects TRBV6-5 to TRBJ1-5; tentatively, D is TRBD1 (6 bases). V lost 7 bases and J 5 bases, leaving 12 bases between the germline ends. CDR1 and CDR2 from the germline V gene are MNHEY and SVGAGI. This CDR3 comprises 13 residues.

This rearrangement joins TRBV5-1 to TRBJ1-2, with D possibly matching TRBD1 (5 bases). Deletions cut 4 bases from V and 5 bases from J, with 18 bases between. The CDR3 has 15 residues. In germline, CDR1 is SGHRS, CDR2 YFSETQ. CDR3 residues: CASSLGGRVRYGYTF. CDR3 sequence (DNA): TGCGCCAGCAGCCTGGGCGGCAGGGTTCGTTATGGCTACACCTTC.

This chain joins TRBV7-9 and TRBJ1-6; D is uncertain. V dropped 5 bases and J dropped 7 bases, with 15 bases sitting between them. This CDR3 is built from 15 residues. Looked up from germline, CDR1 is SEHNR and CDR2 is FQNEAQ (reference sequence). The CDR3 protein is CASSPYSGGNSPLHF. The CDR3 DNA follows: TGTGCCAGCAGCCCATATTCGGGAGGGAATTCACCCCTCCACTTT. Based on the CDR3 plus reference TRBV7-9 and TRBJ1-6, the full variable domain is DTGVSQNPRHKITKRGQNVTFRCDPISEHNRLYWYRQTLGQGPEFLTYFQNEAQLEKSRLLSDRFSAERPKGSFSTLEIQRTEQGDSAMYLCASSPYSGGNSPLHFGNGTRLTVT.

The chain employs TRBV20-1 and TRBJ1-1; 7 nucleotides match TRBD1. The CDR3 runs to 11 residues. Germline values: CDR1 DFQATT, CDR2 SNEGSKA (reference sequence). Trimming took 6 bases from V and 4 from J; bases not matched to a gene: 2. The CDR3 reads CSANRGTEAFF. CDR3 DNA sequence: TGCAGTGCCAACAGGGGCACTGAAGCTTTCTTT.

This clone was picked up a small number of times. The chain couples TRBV6-1 to TRBJ1-1; D gene unclear. This CDR3 spans 15 amino acids. The V gene's germline CDR1 is MNHNS and CDR2 SASEGT. The V gene lost 2 bases and the J gene lost 1 base, with 11 bases spanning the gap. The chain's CDR3 is CASSERVARNTEAFF. The CDR3 nucleotides read TGTGCCAGCAGTGAAAGAGTAGCCCGGAACACTGAAGCTTTCTTT.

This chain connects TRBV19 to TRBJ1-4; 9 bases are shared with TRBD1. Germline lookup yields CDR1 LNHDA and CDR2 SQIVND (reference sequence). CDR3 size: 14 residues. The V segment lost 6 bases and the J segment 13 bases; nucleotides outside the gene matches: 12. The CDR3 protein is CASRAPGTGFSLFF. In DNA, the CDR3 is TGTGCCAGTAGAGCCCCCGGGACAGGGTTCTCACTGTTTTTT. The full variable domain, in which reference TRBV19 and TRBJ1-4 provide the parts outside the CDR3, is DGGITQSPKYLFRKEGQNVTLSCEQNLNHDAMYWYRQDPGQGLRLIYYSQIVNDFQKGDIAEGYSVSREKKESFPLTVTSAQKNPTAFYLCASRAPGTGFSLFFGSGTQLSVL.

The chain is built from TRBV27 and TRBJ2-7, with D uncertain. The CDR3 spans 15 residues. Germline V gene sequence: CDR1 MNHEY, CDR2 SMNVEV (reference sequence). Trimming cost V 2 bases and J 3 bases, with 14 bases left between them. In DNA form, the CDR3 reads TGTGCCAGCAGTTTAGAGTTGAATAACTACTACGAGCAGTACTTC. This translates into CASSLELNNYYEQYF.

CDR3 DNA sequence: TGCGCCAGCAGCACATACAGGGGACCCACAGATACGCAGTATTTT. This gives the protein CASSTYRGPTDTQYF. The V call is TRBV5-1, the J call TRBJ2-3; 7 nucleotides align to TRBD1. There are 15 residues in the CDR3. Germline trimming cut 4 bases from V and 2 bases from J; bases unmatched to any gene: 7. CDR1 is SGHRS, CDR2 YFSETQ, per germline.

Only one count was recorded for this clone. This chain joins TRBV18 and TRBJ2-1; TRBD2 might be the D (5 bases). The CDR3 length is 18 residues. In germline, CDR1 is KGHSH, CDR2 LQKENI. Trimming left V 2 bases short and J 3 bases short, with 20 bases between. CDR3 coding DNA: TGTGCCAGCTCACCAGCCGGTAGTGGACTTAACCTCTACAATGAGCAGTTCTTC. Translation gives CASSPAGSGLNLYNEQFF.

The chain joins TRBV28 to TRBJ1-2; a possible D gene is TRBD1 (6 bases). V was pared by 10 bases and J by 5 bases, with 23 bases between. Germline lookup yields CDR1 MDHEN and CDR2 SYDVKM. The CDR3 loop spans 15 amino acids. CDR3 sequence: CATQSGGPHLYGYTF. The DNA for the CDR3 is TGTGCCACCCAATCGGGGGGCCCCCATCTTTATGGCTACACCTTC.

The chain joins TRBV6-9 to TRBJ1-2, with D possibly matching TRBD1 (5 bases). This CDR3 has 14 amino acids. Germline assignment: CDR1 MNHGY and CDR2 SVAAGI. The V and J ends lost 2 bases and 3 bases respectively, with 10 bases between them. The CDR3, as DNA: TGTGCCAGCAGTTATCCGTGGGGGGACTATGGCTACACCTTC. Protein: CASSYPWGDYGYTF.